The 17 T cell receptor beta chains below come from one sample, sequenced in a study of blood T cell repertoires in COVID-19. Measured with immunoSEQ multiplex PCR; TCRdb has only the in-frame clones, and not every one. The sample holds a few hundred thousand clones, 70% to 90% seen once. Sequencing was carried out using peripheral blood. The receptors stem from a human donor with COVID-19, enrolled during active disease. The donor label of this sample is uncertain.

This chain uses TRBV27 with TRBJ1-5; D remains ambiguous. This CDR3 is 15 amino acids long. CDR1 is MNHEY, CDR2 SMNVEV, per germline (reference sequence). Trimming stripped 5 bases from V and 2 bases from J, with 13 bases between. The CDR3 DNA is TGTGCCAGCAGTCCTCGGGAGGACCGCAATCAGCCCCAGCATTTT. Translated, it gives CASSPREDRNQPQHF.

The chain joins TRBV2 to TRBJ1-4; TRBD1 agrees at 8 bases. CDR3 length: 13 residues. The trim removed 5 bases at V and 8 bases at J, leaving 4 bases unmatched. Germline CDR1 is SNHLY and CDR2 is FYNNEI. This chain's CDR3 is CASSTGGEEKLFF. The CDR3 nucleotides are TGTGCCAGCAGTACAGGGGGTGAGGAAAAACTGTTTTTT.

Turning to this clone: This CDR3 is also generated by other DNA sequences in the sample. DNA of the CDR3: TGCGCCAGCAGCTCGACGGGGGGGAACACTGAAGCTTTCTTT. Protein product: CASSSTGGNTEAFF. The J gene is TRBJ1-1, the V gene TRBV5-1, with a possible D match to TRBD1 (5 bases). This CDR3 has 14 amino acids. V was trimmed by 3 bases and J by 1 base, leaving 10 bases between them. Germline CDR1 reads SGHRS; CDR2 reads YFSETQ.

Comment on this clone: A read error may produce the germline difference seen at one junction end. This sequence joins TRBV7-2 and TRBJ2-2; TRBD2 matches at 14 bases. The germline V gene has CDR1 SGHTA and CDR2 FQGNSA. This CDR3 has 18 residues. The DNA for the CDR3 is TGTGCCAGCAGCGATCGACTAGCGGGAGGGTTATACACCGAGGAGCTGTTTTTT. Translating it yields CASSDRLAGGLYTEELFF.

The chain couples TRBV29-1 to TRBJ1-2; D is possibly TRBD1 (5 bases). V lost 3 bases, J lost 1 base, and 15 bases lay in between. Per the germline V gene, CDR1 is SQVTM and CDR2 is ANQGSEA. The CDR3 loop spans 15 amino acids. The CDR3 sequence: CSVDPPGGSNYGYTF. DNA of the CDR3: TGCAGCGTTGACCCCCCGGGGGGGAGTAACTATGGCTACACCTTC.

V gene TRBV11-2 combines with J gene TRBJ1-5; D unclear. V was shortened by 0 bases and J by 6 bases, with 12 bases between the two germline ends. CDR1 and CDR2 (germline): SGHAT, FQNNGV. This CDR3 comprises 15 residues. In DNA form, the CDR3 reads TGTGCCAGCAGCTTAGATGCGAGGGAGGGTCAGCCCCAGCATTTT. Translated, it gives CASSLDAREGQPQHF.

V usage is TRBV7-2 and J usage is TRBJ2-7; 7 nucleotides match TRBD1. The CDR3 contains 13 residues. Trimming at V came to 5 bases and at J to 10 bases, leaving 11 bases not matched to a gene. Germline CDR1 is SGHTA and CDR2 is FQGNSA. CDR3 region: CASSPLSRQGQYF. CDR3 DNA sequence: TGTGCCAGCAGCCCACTCTCGCGACAGGGACAGTACTTC.

The chain uses TRBV5-8 and TRBJ2-2; possible D gene TRBD2, 5 bases. V lost 0 bases and J 9 bases, leaving 6 bases between the germline ends. The CDR3 is made up of 12 amino acids. The V gene's germline CDR1 is SGHTS and CDR2 YDEGEE. The CDR3 here is CASSLERRELFF. DNA for the CDR3: TGTGCCAGCAGCTTGGAGCGGCGGGAGCTGTTTTTT.

On this clone: Additional DNA sequences in this sample encode the identical CDR3. The chain employs TRBV19 and TRBJ1-5, with D uncertain. This CDR3 has 13 residues. Germline V lookup: CDR1 LNHDA, CDR2 SQIVND (reference sequence). The ends were cut back, 4 bases at V and 2 bases at J, with 6 bases in the middle. The DNA of the CDR3 is TGTGCCAGTAGTACAGGCCGCAATCAGCCCCAGCATTTT. It specifies CASSTGRNQPQHF. Full variable domain (rest looked up from reference TRBV19 and TRBJ1-5): DGGITQSPKYLFRKEGQNVTLSCEQNLNHDAMYWYRQDPGQGLRLIYYSQIVNDFQKGDIAEGYSVSREKKESFPLTVTSAQKNPTAFYLCASSTGRNQPQHFGDGTRLSIL.

V is TRBV4-3 and J is TRBJ2-7; 7 bases are a match to TRBD2. Germline V gene data show CDR1 as LGHNA and CDR2 as YSLEER. V was pared by 0 bases and J by 4 bases, with 3 bases of the junction left unmatched. This CDR3 has 14 amino acids. CDR3 in DNA: TGCGCCAGCAGCCAAGATCTGGGGGGGTACGAGCAGTACTTC. This translates into CASSQDLGGYEQYF.

The CDR3 coding sequence is TGTGCCAGCAGCTTGACAAACACGGATACGCAGTATTTT. Encoded protein: CASSLTNTDTQYF. The rearrangement joins TRBV5-6 to TRBJ2-3, with no clear D. Trimming shortened V by 1 base and J by 6 bases, and 9 bases separated the two germline ends. The CDR3 has 13 amino acids. CDR1 is SGHDT, CDR2 YYEEEE, per germline.

V is TRBV10-1 and J is TRBJ2-2; 15 bases line up with TRBD2. V was pared by 5 bases and J by 6 bases, with 4 bases of the junction left unmatched. Germline V CDR1 and CDR2: WNHNN, SYGVQD (reference sequence). The CDR3 is 16 amino acids. The CDR3 sequence: CASSTGLAGGPGELFF. In nucleotides, the CDR3 is TGCGCCAGCAGTACCGGACTAGCGGGAGGGCCCGGGGAGCTGTTTTTT.

This clone was counted only a few times. The chain combines TRBV29-1 with TRBJ2-3, with 12 positions matching TRBD2. The V segment lost 0 bases and the J segment 3 bases; nucleotides outside the gene matches: 1. The CDR3 covers 15 residues. Looked up from germline, CDR1 is SQVTM and CDR2 is ANQGSEA. CDR3 coding DNA: TGCAGCGTTGAAGAAGGGACTAGCGGGACAGATACGCAGTATTTT. It yields the protein CSVEEGTSGTDTQYF.

The genes are TRBV7-6 and TRBJ1-4, with D hard to call. The CDR3 loop spans 13 amino acids. Germline lookup yields CDR1 SGHVS and CDR2 FNYEAQ. V lost 5 bases to trimming and J lost 8 bases, with 12 bases between them. CDR3 in DNA: TGTGCCAGCAGCGAAGAGGCGAGAGAAAAACTGTTTTTT. Protein product: CASSEEAREKLFF.

The rearrangement joins TRBV5-6 to TRBJ2-3; TRBD2 matches 11 bases. With 3 bases clipped from V and 4 bases from J, the junction kept 7 bases outside the gene matches. This CDR3 region has 16 residues. The germline V gene encodes CDR1 SGHDT and CDR2 YYEEEE. The CDR3 here is CASSSIAGGLADTQYF. CDR3 DNA sequence: TGTGCCAGCAGCTCCATAGCGGGAGGGCTGGCAGATACGCAGTATTTT.

The chain uses TRBV9 and TRBJ2-7; 10 bases match TRBD1. Germline-derived CDR1 and CDR2 are SGDLS and YYNGEE. CDR3 length: 15 residues. The V segment lost 4 bases and the J segment 6 bases; nucleotides outside the gene matches: 10. CDR3 protein: CASSRGTGDYGEQYF. The CDR3 DNA reads as TGTGCCAGCAGCAGGGGGACAGGGGATTATGGCGAGCAGTACTTC.

This chain uses TRBV5-8 with TRBJ1-1; D perhaps matches TRBD1 (5 bases). The CDR3 consists of 15 residues. The germline CDR1 and CDR2 sequences are SGHTS and YDEGEE. V lost 0 bases to trimming and J lost 4 bases, with 13 bases between them. As DNA, the CDR3 is TGTGCCAGCAGCTTGGAATTTAGGGGTGGCACTGAAGCTTTCTTT. Translated: CASSLEFRGGTEAFF.